Shown below are 6 T cell receptor beta chains from a single sample sequenced in a study of identical twins. TCRdb reanalysed the 5' RACE reads using MiXCR and keeps one entry per CDR3 protein. The sample shows around 1.7 million distinct CDR3 sequences, 32% of them seen only once. The material sequenced was cord blood. These receptors originate from a newborn girl in good health.

The chain is built from TRBV24-1 and TRBJ2-1; perhaps TRBD1 as D (6 bases). This CDR3 contains 16 residues. Germline CDR1 is KGHDR and CDR2 is SFDVKD. V gave up 3 bases and J gave up 0 bases, with 11 bases separating them. Here the CDR3 reads CATSDRTGSSYNEQFF. CDR3 in DNA: TGTGCCACCAGTGATCGAACAGGGAGCTCCTACAATGAGCAGTTCTTC.

This clonotype was seen at least ten times. This chain joins TRBV29-1 and TRBJ2-3; D is undetermined. The V gene's germline CDR1 is SQVTM and CDR2 ANQGSEA. With 4 bases removed from V and 8 bases from J, the gap between germline ends came to 13 bases. The CDR3 loop spans 12 amino acids. The CDR3 loop reads CSVGGSTGTQYF. In DNA form, the CDR3 reads TGCAGCGTTGGTGGTTCTACGGGTACGCAGTATTTT.

In its sample, this clonotype was seen a few times. This chain connects TRBV2 to TRBJ2-1; D remains unclear. The germline V gene has CDR1 SNHLY and CDR2 FYNNEI. The CDR3 totals 15 residues. Trimming left V 10 bases short and J 0 bases short, with 16 bases between. The CDR3, as DNA: TGTGCCACCCAACTTGGCGGTAGCTCCTACAATGAGCAGTTCTTC. Its translation is CATQLGGSSYNEQFF.

The chain has TRBV29-1 and TRBJ2-3, with TRBD2 matching over 11 bases. Per germline, CDR1 SQVTM and CDR2 ANQGSEA. The trim removed 3 bases at V and 4 bases at J, leaving 6 bases unmatched. The CDR3 totals 15 residues. In DNA, the CDR3 is TGCAGCGTTGAGGGTATAGCGGGAGGGCCAGATACGCAGTATTTT. It codes for CSVEGIAGGPDTQYF.

This rearrangement joins TRBV5-1 to TRBJ2-7; 7 nucleotides agree with TRBD1. From germline, CDR1 is SGHRS and CDR2 YFSETQ. CDR3 length: 14 residues. J gave up 3 bases and V 3 bases, and 6 bases lay outside the gene matches. CDR3 residues: CASSSTGLGYEQYF. The CDR3 bases are TGCGCCAGCAGCTCGACAGGGTTGGGCTACGAGCAGTACTTC.

This clonotype was seen a few times. CDR3 in DNA: TGTGCCAGCAGCGAAATGACTAGCGGGAGAAACTACAATGAGCAGTTCTTC. It translates to CASSEMTSGRNYNEQFF. The chain joins TRBV28 to TRBJ2-1; 12 bases match TRBD2. The ends lost 6 bases at V and 3 bases at J; junction bases unmatched: 9. There are 17 residues in the CDR3. The germline gives CDR1 MDHEN, CDR2 SYDVKM.